Here is one T cell receptor (beta chain) with its context. Which antigen it targets is not known. There are no base qualities to consult, and no much larger clone falls within one base. Collaborating institutions collected whole blood in K2EDTA tubes following their own protocols. For TCRbeta analysis, collaborators shipped samples in one of three forms: frozen whole blood, isolated PBMCs, or DNA extracted from either of those sample types. The data belong to a study of blood T cell repertoires in COVID-19 (dated by TCRdb to the early 2020s). Study-level background: The collaborator samples originated in the United States, Italy and Spain and spanned the acute and convalescent phases of COVID-19. The dataset comprised deeply sampled blood TCRbeta repertoires from subjects exposed to, actively infected with, or recovered from COVID-19. Samples were obtained from the ongoing ImmuneRACE study (first 160 participants) and from 1,254 subjects provided by 6 global collaborators. Where available, HLA class I and class II types were obtained from metadata supplied by the sample provider rather than from assay-based typing. Nearly every sample came with metadata listing a de-identified subject ID, COVID-19 status, age in years and sex. The material from the prospective study consisted of cDNA or gDNA derived from T cells, B-cell-depleted T cells, or PBMCs. The repertoires were made available in a free public database intended to serve as a resource for research on the immune response to SARS-CoV-2. The full study reports these points: How much clinical and demographic metadata was included differed by source and by participant, and the metadata was provided uncurated.

The immunoSEQ Assay, a bias-controlled multiplex PCR, was used to amplify TCRbeta CDR3 regions from genomic DNA. For the original study's pipeline: Within the assay, amplification of reference gene primers was used to estimate how many nucleated cells each sample contained. To quantify the absolute abundance of each unique TCRbeta CDR3 rearrangement, sequence reads were collapsed and filtered. For each sample, productive Simpson clonality was calculated as the square root of Simpson's diversity index over productive rearrangements. The clones in this table, taken by TCRdb from immuneACCESS, are in-frame only. Not every clone is retained; where verified, under half of the shortfall comes from an unresolved V gene, and the cause of the rest is unknown. That table gives V, J and clone size, and the DNA gave D and trimming. This sample is represented by roughly 200,000 clones; more than 70% of them were singletons. The ten top clones hold approximately 8.9% of the sample.

V is trimmed back by 2 bases and J by 2 bases, and the junction contains 6 bases that no gene match accounts for. From its cysteine to its phenylalanine, the CDR3 spans 15 amino acids. Only the CDR3 region is kept as DNA, spanning 45 bases read in frame from base 1. The germline V gene gives CDR1 as SGHRS and CDR2 as YFSETQ. Source material: peripheral blood. In this chain, TRBV5-1 is recombined with TRBJ2-5; 7 of the junction bases match TRBD2. This sequence was found in a woman aged 55-69 years with acute or convalescent COVID-19. The CDR3 corresponds to CASSFVTGRQETQYF. The DNA reads TGCGCCAGCAGCTTCGTCACCGGGAGGCAAGAGACCCAGTACTTC.